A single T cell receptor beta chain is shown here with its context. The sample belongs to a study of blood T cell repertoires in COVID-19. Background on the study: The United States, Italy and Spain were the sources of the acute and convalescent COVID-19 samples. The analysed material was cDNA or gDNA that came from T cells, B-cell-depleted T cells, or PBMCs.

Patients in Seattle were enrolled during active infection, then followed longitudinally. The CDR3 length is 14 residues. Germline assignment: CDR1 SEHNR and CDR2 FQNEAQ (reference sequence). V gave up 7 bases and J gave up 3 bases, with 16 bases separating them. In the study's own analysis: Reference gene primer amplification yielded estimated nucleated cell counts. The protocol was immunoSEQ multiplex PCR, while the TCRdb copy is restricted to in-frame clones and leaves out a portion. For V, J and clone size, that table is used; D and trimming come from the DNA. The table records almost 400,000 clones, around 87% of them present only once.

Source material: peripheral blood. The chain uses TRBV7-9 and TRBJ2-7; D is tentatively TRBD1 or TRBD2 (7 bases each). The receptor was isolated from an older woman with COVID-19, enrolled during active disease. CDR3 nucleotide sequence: TGTGCCAGCACCGGGGGGACAGAAGGCTACGAGCAGTACTTC. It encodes CASTGGTEGYEQYF.